This T cell receptor beta chain was captured by sequencing in a study of shared clonotypes between healthy human individuals. The wider study: Sampling drew on donors who were two women and three men aged 18 to 49.

This table comes from immunoSEQ multiplex PCR, and its TCRdb copy is limited to in-frame clones, with some not included. The table has under 1 million clones, 92% seen once; the top ten hold 24%. The CDR3 is made up of 16 amino acids. From germline, CDR1 is MNHEY and CDR2 SMNVEV (reference sequence). V shed 8 bases, J shed 7 bases, and the junction held 16 bases outside the gene matches. CD8 cells regarded as naive lacked CD45RO, were positively chosen for CCR7, and omitted terminally differentiated effector memory CD45RA+ cells. Those who donated were healthy HIV-negative adults, with no recent acute infections or vaccinations reported.

The chain carries TRBV27 and TRBJ1-2; 10 bases agree with TRBD1. Sequenced: naive CD8+ T cells sorted from blood. The receptor was derived from a man aged 30-40 years in good health. The CDR3: CASLPGTGDLTRGYTF. The CDR3 nucleotides read TGTGCCAGCCTCCCCGGGACAGGGGACTTGACTCGTGGCTACACCTTC.